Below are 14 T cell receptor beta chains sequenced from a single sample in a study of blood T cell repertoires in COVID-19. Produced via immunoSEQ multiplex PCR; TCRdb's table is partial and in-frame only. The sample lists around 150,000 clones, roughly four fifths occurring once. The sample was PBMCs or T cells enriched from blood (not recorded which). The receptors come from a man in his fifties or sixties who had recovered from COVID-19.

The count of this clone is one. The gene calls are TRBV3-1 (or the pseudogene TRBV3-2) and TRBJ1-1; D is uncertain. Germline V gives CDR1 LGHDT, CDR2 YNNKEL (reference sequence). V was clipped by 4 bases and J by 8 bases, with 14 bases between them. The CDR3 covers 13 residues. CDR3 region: CASSRAGGGEAFF. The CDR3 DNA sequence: TGTGCCAGCAGCCGCGCCGGAGGTGGGGAAGCTTTCTTT.

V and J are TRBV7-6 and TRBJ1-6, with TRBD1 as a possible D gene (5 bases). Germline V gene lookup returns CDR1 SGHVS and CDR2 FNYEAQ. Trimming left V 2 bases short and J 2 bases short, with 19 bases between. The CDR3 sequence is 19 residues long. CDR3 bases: TGTGCCAGCAGCTTAATGGGCAAGTATCGGGGGGCCTATAATTCACCCCTCCACTTT. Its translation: CASSLMGKYRGAYNSPLHF.

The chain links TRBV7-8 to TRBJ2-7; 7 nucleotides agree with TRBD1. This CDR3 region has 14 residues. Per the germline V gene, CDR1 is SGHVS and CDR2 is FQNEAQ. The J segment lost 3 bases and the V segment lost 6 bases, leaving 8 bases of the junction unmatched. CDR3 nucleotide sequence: TGTGCCAGCAGGTCGACAGGGATGGGCTACGAGCAGTACTTC. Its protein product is CASRSTGMGYEQYF.

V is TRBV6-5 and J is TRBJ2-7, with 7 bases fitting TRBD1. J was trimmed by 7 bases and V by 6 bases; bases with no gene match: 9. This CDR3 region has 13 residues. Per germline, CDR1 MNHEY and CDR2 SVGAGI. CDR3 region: CASRADRLYEQYF. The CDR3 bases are TGTGCCAGCAGAGCGGACAGGCTCTATGAGCAGTACTTC.

The DNA of the CDR3 is TGCGCCAGCAGCCTAATGACTAGCGGGCCCTCCTACGAGCAGTACTTC. Amino acid sequence: CASSLMTSGPSYEQYF. The chain links TRBV5-1 to TRBJ2-7, with TRBD2 matching 10 bases. The germline gives CDR1 SGHRS, CDR2 YFSETQ. CDR3 length: 16 residues. Trimming cost V 4 bases and J 0 bases; bases outside gene matches: 7.

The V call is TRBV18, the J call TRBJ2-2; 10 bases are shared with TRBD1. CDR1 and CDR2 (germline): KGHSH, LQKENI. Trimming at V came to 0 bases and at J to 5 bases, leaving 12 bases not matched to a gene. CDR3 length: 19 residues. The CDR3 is CASSPPLTGQGVFTGELFF. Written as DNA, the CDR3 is TGTGCCAGCTCACCACCACTAACCGGACAGGGGGTATTTACCGGGGAGCTGTTTTTT. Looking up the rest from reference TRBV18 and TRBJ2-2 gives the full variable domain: NAGVMQNPRHLVRRRGQEARLRCSPMKGHSHVYWYRQLPEEGLKFMVYLQKENIIDESGMPKERFSAEFPKEGPSILRIQQVVRGDSAAYFCASSPPLTGQGVFTGELFFGEGSRLTVL.

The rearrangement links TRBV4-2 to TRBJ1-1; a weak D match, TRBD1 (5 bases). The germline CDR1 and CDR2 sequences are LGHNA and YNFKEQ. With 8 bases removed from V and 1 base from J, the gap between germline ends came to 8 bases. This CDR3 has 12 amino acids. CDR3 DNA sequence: TGTGCCAGCTCACAGGAGAACACTGAAGCTTTCTTT. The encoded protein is CASSQENTEAFF.

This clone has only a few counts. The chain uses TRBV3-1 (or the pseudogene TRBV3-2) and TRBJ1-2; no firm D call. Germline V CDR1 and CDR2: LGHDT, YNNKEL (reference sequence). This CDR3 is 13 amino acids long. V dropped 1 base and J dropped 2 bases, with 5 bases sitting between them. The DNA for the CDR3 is TGTGCCAGCAGCCAAGCAGTAAACTATGGCTACACCTTC. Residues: CASSQAVNYGYTF.

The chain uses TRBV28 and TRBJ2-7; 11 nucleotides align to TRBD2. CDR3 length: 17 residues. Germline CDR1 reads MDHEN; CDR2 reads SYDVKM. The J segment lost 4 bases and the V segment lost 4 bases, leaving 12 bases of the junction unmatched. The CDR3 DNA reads TGTGCCAGCAGTTCGCTAGCGGGGGGAAGGCAGGGTTACGAGCAGTACTTC. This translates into CASSSLAGGRQGYEQYF.

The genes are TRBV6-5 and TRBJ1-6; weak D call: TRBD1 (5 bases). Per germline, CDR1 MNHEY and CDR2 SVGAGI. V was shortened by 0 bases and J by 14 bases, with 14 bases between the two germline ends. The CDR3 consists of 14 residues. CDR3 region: CASSYSDSLRALHF. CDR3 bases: TGTGCCAGCAGTTACTCCGACAGCCTCCGGGCCCTCCACTTT.

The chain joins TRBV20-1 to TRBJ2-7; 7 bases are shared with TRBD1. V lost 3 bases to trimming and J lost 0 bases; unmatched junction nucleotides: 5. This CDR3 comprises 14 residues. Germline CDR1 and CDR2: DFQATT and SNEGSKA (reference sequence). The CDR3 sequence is CSASRQGTSYEQYF. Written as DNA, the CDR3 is TGCAGTGCTAGTCGACAGGGAACCTCCTACGAGCAGTACTTC.

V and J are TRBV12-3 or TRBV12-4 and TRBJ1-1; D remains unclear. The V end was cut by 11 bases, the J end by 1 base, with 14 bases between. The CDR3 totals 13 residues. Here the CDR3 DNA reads TGTGCCCAGACGAGACAAACGAACACTGAAGCTTTCTTT. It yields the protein CAQTRQTNTEAFF.

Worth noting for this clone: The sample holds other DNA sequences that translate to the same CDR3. DNA for the CDR3: TGTGCCAGCAGCCAAGCGGCAGGGGGCACTGAAGCTTTCTTT. It yields the protein CASSQAAGGTEAFF. The V and J genes are TRBV3-1 (or the pseudogene TRBV3-2) and TRBJ1-1; 7 nucleotides match TRBD1. This CDR3 is built from 14 residues. V lost 1 base and J lost 4; bases outside the gene matches: 3. Per the germline V gene, CDR1 is LGHDT and CDR2 is YNNKEL (reference sequence).

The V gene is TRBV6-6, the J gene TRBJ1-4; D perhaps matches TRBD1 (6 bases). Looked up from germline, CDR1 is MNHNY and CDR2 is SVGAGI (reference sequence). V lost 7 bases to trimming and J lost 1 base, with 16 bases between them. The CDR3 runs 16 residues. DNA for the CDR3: TGTGCCAGCATGGGGGAGGGGGTTATAACTAATGAAAAACTGTTTTTT. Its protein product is CASMGEGVITNEKLFF.